This passage covers 2 T cell receptor beta chains from one sample sequenced in a study of cytomegalovirus exposure and HLA in healthy donors. Primers for the PCR totalled 60 Vbeta and 13 Jbeta. The table came from immunoSEQ multiplex PCR; TCRdb's copy has only in-frame clones and leaves some out. This sample yields about 180,000 clones, of which more than 60% are seen a single time; about 1.5% belongs to the top ten. Sequenced input: PBMCs. These TCRs come from a man in his late teens or twenties in good health and CMV-seronegative.

The chain is built from TRBV7-2 and TRBJ1-5; TRBD1 matches at 8 bases. The J segment lost 8 bases and the V segment lost 5 bases, leaving 5 bases of the junction unmatched. Germline V gene lookup returns CDR1 SGHTA and CDR2 FQGNSA. The CDR3 contains 13 residues. DNA of the CDR3: TGTGCCAGCAGCCGCGGGACAGGAGAGCCCCAGCATTTT. Amino acids: CASSRGTGEPQHF.

The chain uses TRBV7-2 and TRBJ1-6, with unresolved D. CDR1 is SGHTA and CDR2 is FQGNSA in the germline V gene. This CDR3 contains 15 residues. With 4 bases removed from V and 6 bases from J, the gap between germline ends came to 13 bases. The CDR3 reads CASSSPYMFNSPLHF. As DNA, the CDR3 is TGTGCCAGCAGCTCCCCATACATGTTTAATTCACCCCTCCACTTT.